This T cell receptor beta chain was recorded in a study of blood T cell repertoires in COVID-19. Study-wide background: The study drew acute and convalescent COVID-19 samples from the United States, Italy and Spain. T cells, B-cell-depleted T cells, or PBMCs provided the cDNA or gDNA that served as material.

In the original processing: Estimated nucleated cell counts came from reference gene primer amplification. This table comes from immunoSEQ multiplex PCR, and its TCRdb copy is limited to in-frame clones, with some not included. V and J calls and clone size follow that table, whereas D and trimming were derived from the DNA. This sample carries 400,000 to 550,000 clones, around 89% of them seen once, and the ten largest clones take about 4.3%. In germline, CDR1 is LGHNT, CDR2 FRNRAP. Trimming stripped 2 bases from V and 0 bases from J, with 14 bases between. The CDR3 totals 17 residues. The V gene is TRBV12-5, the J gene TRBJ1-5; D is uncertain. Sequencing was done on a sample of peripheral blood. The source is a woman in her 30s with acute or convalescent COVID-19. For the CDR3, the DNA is TGTGCTAGTGGTTTGCGGCCGGGGTCCCTTAGCAATCAGCCCCAGCATTTT. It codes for CASGLRPGSLSNQPQHF.